The 28 T cell receptor beta chains below come from one sample, sequenced in a study of read filtering for tumor transcriptome and immune sequencing. From roughly 400 ng of RNA, a library with molecular barcoded alpha/delta and beta/gamma adaptors was made. In TCRdb, the reads were re-called with MiXCR into one record per CDR3 protein. The sample includes over 20,000 distinct CDR3 sequences, around 15% seen only once; the top ten take about 70%. The sample taken for sequencing was a population of CD138-negative cells sorted from bone marrow. The source is a donor aged 40 or over with multiple myeloma.

This clonotype showed up many times. The gene calls are TRBV20-1 and TRBJ2-7; D ambiguous. The CDR3 loop spans 13 amino acids. Germline CDR1 and CDR2: DFQATT and SNEGSKA (reference sequence). V was pared by 1 base and J by 5 bases, with 12 bases between. CDR3 coding DNA: TGCAGTGCTAGAGCCCCTAGGGCGGACGAGCAGTACTTC. Protein: CSARAPRADEQYF.

Concerning this clonotype: Given a much more abundant clone one base away, this may be a read error. V is TRBV7-9 and J is TRBJ1-1; the D gene is possibly TRBD1 (5 bases). The germline V and J ends were trimmed by 2 bases and 3 bases, with 13 bases remaining between them. The CDR3 is made up of 15 amino acids. Germline V CDR1 and CDR2: SEHNR, FQNEAQ (reference sequence). The CDR3 region is CASSLLGRLDTEAFF. The CDR3 DNA reads TGTGCCAGCAGCTTACTGGGACGGCTCGACACTGAAGCTTTCTTT. Full variable domain (rest looked up from reference TRBV7-9 and TRBJ1-1): DTGVSQNPRHKITKRGQNVTFRCDPISEHNRLYWYRQTLGQGPEFLTYFQNEAQLEKSRLLSDRFSAERPKGSFSTLEIQRTEQGDSAMYLCASSLLGRLDTEAFFGQGTRLTVV.

The chain links TRBV18 to TRBJ2-7; no definite D call. The CDR3 spans 16 residues. Looked up from germline, CDR1 is KGHSH and CDR2 is LQKENI. Trimming pared 3 bases from V and 3 bases from J, leaving 18 bases between. The CDR3 loop reads CASSPPQTGRVYEQYF. CDR3 DNA: TGTGCCAGCTCACCCCCGCAGACCGGCCGCGTCTACGAGCAGTACTTC.

This clonotype was detected only a few times. The rearrangement uses TRBV29-1 and TRBJ1-5; TRBD1 is a possible D gene (5 bases). The CDR3 has 14 amino acids. Trimming pared 4 bases from V and 9 bases from J, leaving 19 bases between. CDR1 is SQVTM and CDR2 is ANQGSEA in the germline V gene. For the CDR3, the DNA is TGCAGCGTTGGATCGGGACCGTCGGAGGGGCCCCAGCATTTT. Its translation: CSVGSGPSEGPQHF.

Turning to this clonotype: A much larger clone lies one base from this, so it may be a read error. CDR3: CASTPGSGAIF. The CDR3 bases are TGTGCCAGTACCCCAGGAAGCGGAGCTATCTTT. This sequence joins TRBV19 and TRBJ1-1; D call uncertain. The CDR3 runs to 11 residues. Germline V gene lookup returns CDR1 LNHDA and CDR2 SQIVND (reference sequence).

Ten or more counts support this clonotype. As DNA, the CDR3 is TGTGCCAGCAGTTATACAGGGGGCACTGAAGCTTTCTTT. Its protein is CASSYTGGTEAFF. J is TRBJ1-1 and V is TRBV6-6; 8 positions match TRBD1. CDR1 MNHNY and CDR2 SVGAGI come from the germline V gene (reference sequence). The CDR3 spans 13 residues. V trimming: 3 bases; J trimming: 4 bases; junction bases outside the gene matches: 1.

This clonotype came up many times. The chain joins TRBV27 to TRBJ2-3; D possibly corresponds to TRBD2 (6 bases). Deletions cut 6 bases from V and 0 bases from J, with 19 bases between. The CDR3 loop spans 17 amino acids. The germline CDR1 and CDR2 sequences are MNHEY and SMNVEV (reference sequence). CDR3 protein: CASSLTHGGTSTDTQYF. The CDR3 DNA sequence: TGTGCCAGCAGCCTAACCCACGGGGGAACTAGCACAGATACGCAGTATTTT.

This clonotype was counted many times. The J gene is TRBJ2-2, the V gene TRBV20-1, with D uncertain. V lost 5 bases to trimming and J lost 1 base, with 14 bases between them. The CDR3 length is 15 residues. CDR1 is DFQATT, CDR2 SNEGSKA, per germline (reference sequence). The DNA of the CDR3 is TGCAGTGCTCGGCTCTCCGGCGGGAACACCGGGGAGCTGTTTTTT. Translating gives CSARLSGGNTGELFF.

This clonotype appeared many times. The chain is built from TRBV3-1 and TRBJ1-5, with 8 bases aligning to TRBD1. The germline gives CDR1 LGHDT, CDR2 YNNKEL (reference sequence). V gave up 2 bases and J gave up 7 bases; unmatched junction bases: 7. CDR3 length: 15 amino acids. CDR3 DNA: TGTGCCAGCAGCCAATTTCAGGGGGCTGGGCAGCCCCAGCATTTT. The encoded protein is CASSQFQGAGQPQHF.

This clonotype was recorded at least ten times. The chain combines TRBV5-1 with TRBJ2-1; tentatively, D is TRBD2 (5 bases). Per germline, CDR1 SGHRS and CDR2 YFSETQ. This CDR3 region has 15 residues. The ends were cut back, 0 bases at V and 0 bases at J, with 7 bases in the middle. This chain's CDR3 is CASSLDGSSYNEQFF. In DNA, the CDR3 is TGCGCCAGCAGCTTGGATGGGAGCTCCTACAATGAGCAGTTCTTC.

Ten or more counts support this clonotype. The chain joins TRBV20-1 to TRBJ2-7, with D tentatively TRBD1 (5 bases). Between the trimmed V and J ends, which lost 1 base and 6 bases, there was a span of 16 bases. Germline V gene lookup returns CDR1 DFQATT and CDR2 SNEGSKA (reference sequence). This CDR3 contains 14 residues. DNA of the CDR3: TGCAGTGCTAGAGTGATAGGCAGGGTAGGCGAGCAGTACTTC. This encodes CSARVIGRVGEQYF.

Comment on this clonotype: A far larger clone differs by one base, so this is likely a read error. The rearrangement links TRBV4-1 to TRBJ1-2; no definite D call. The CDR3 is 17 amino acids. Germline loops: CDR1 MGHRA, CDR2 YSYEKL. The chain's CDR3 is CASSARLQEARQNIQSF. The CDR3 coding sequence is TGCGCCAGCAGCGCGCGACTCCAGGAGGCGAGGCAAAACATTCAGTCCTTC.

The chain recombines TRBV30 with TRBJ2-1; 10 positions agree with TRBD1. The junction had 6 bases not matched to a gene; V was cut back by 2 bases and J by 8 bases. The CDR3 consists of 14 residues. Germline V lookup: CDR1 GTSNPN, CDR2 SVGIG (reference sequence). This CDR3 reads CAWSRTGGWDEQFF. The CDR3 DNA reads as TGTGCCTGGAGTAGGACAGGGGGTTGGGATGAGCAGTTCTTC.

This clonotype appeared many times. This chain connects TRBV2 to TRBJ1-4; possible D gene TRBD1, 5 bases. The V gene lost 5 bases and the J gene lost 8 bases, with 18 bases spanning the gap. Germline loops: CDR1 SNHLY, CDR2 FYNNEI. CDR3 length: 15 amino acids. The CDR3 region is CASSKDQGGGEKLFF. Written as DNA, the CDR3 is TGTGCCAGCAGTAAGGACCAGGGAGGAGGCGAAAAACTGTTTTTT.

The table lists this clonotype with many counts. V is TRBV2 and J is TRBJ2-7, with 12 nucleotides matching TRBD1. The CDR3 has 14 residues. Germline V gene data show CDR1 as SNHLY and CDR2 as FYNNEI. The ends lost 9 bases at V and 5 bases at J; junction bases unmatched: 8. The CDR3 reads CARGDGTGGDEQYF. The DNA of the CDR3 is TGTGCCAGGGGGGACGGGACAGGGGGCGACGAGCAGTACTTC.

This clonotype was counted ten times or more. The chain is built from TRBV28 and TRBJ2-2, with D possibly matching TRBD2 (5 bases). V was cut by 4 bases and J by 6 bases, with 21 bases left in between. This CDR3 contains 17 residues. CDR1 is MDHEN, CDR2 SYDVKM, per germline. CDR3: CASSWSYGGERAGELFF. Here the CDR3 DNA reads TGTGCCAGCAGTTGGAGTTATGGTGGGGAGAGAGCCGGGGAGCTGTTTTTT.

This clonotype has at least ten counts. This chain joins TRBV29-1 and TRBJ2-5, with D possibly matching TRBD2 (5 bases). CDR3 length equals 13 residues. CDR1 and CDR2 from the germline V gene are SQVTM and ANQGSEA. Between the trimmed V and J ends, which lost 4 bases and 2 bases, there was a span of 11 bases. CDR3 DNA sequence: TGCAGCGTTGTTGGGCGGACTCAAGAGACCCAGTACTTC. As protein: CSVVGRTQETQYF. Full variable domain (remainder filled in from reference TRBV29-1 and TRBJ2-5): SAVISQKPSRDICQRGTSLTIQCQVDSQVTMMFWYRQQPGQSLTLIATANQGSEATYESGFVIDKFPISRPNLTFSTLTVSNMSPEDSSIYLCSVVGRTQETQYFGPGTRLLVL.

This clonotype was counted many times. The CDR3 nucleotides read TGTGCCAGCAGCACTAGCCCTTCGCATGAGCAGTTCTTC. This translates into CASSTSPSHEQFF. The genes are TRBV9 and TRBJ2-1; the D gene is possibly TRBD2 (6 bases). Trimming took 4 bases from V and 8 from J, leaving 13 bases between them. CDR1 and CDR2 from the germline V gene are SGDLS and YYNGEE. The CDR3 has 13 amino acids.

This clonotype was found many times. The V call is TRBV7-3, the J call TRBJ2-1; TRBD2 agrees at 10 bases. In germline, CDR1 is SGHTA, CDR2 FQGTGA. The CDR3 has 14 residues. V dropped 6 bases and J dropped 8; count of bases not matched to a gene: 7. DNA for the CDR3: TGTGCCAGCAGAAGCGGGAGGGCCTCTGATGAGCAGTTCTTC. This codes for CASRSGRASDEQFF.

This clonotype was recorded at least ten times. V is TRBV4-1 and J is TRBJ1-2, with 8 bases fitting TRBD1. The V gene end was trimmed by 1 base and the J gene end by 8 bases; junction bases not matched to a gene: 12. The length of the CDR3 is 16 residues. Germline CDR1 MGHRA, CDR2 YSYEKL. The CDR3 DNA sequence: TGCGCCAGCAGCCAAGTCGCACAGGGGGGGTATGACGGCTACACCTTC. Translation gives CASSQVAQGGYDGYTF.

This clonotype has ten or more counts. DNA of the CDR3: TGTGCCACCACCGGGGACGATGTAATACATGAGCAGTTCTTC. Protein product: CATTGDDVIHEQFF. J is TRBJ2-1 and V is TRBV3-1, with D perhaps TRBD1 or TRBD2 (5 bases each). CDR3 size: 14 residues. V lost 10 bases, J lost 8 bases, and 21 bases lay in between. Germline V gene data show CDR1 as LGHDT and CDR2 as YNNKEL (reference sequence).

This clonotype came up a few times. The V gene is TRBV23-1, the J gene TRBJ1-5; weak D call: TRBD1 (6 bases). TRBV23-1 is identified as an open reading frame with a role that is uncertain. The ends were cut back, 3 bases at V and 7 bases at J, with 16 bases in the middle. There are 15 residues in the CDR3. The CDR3: CASSHGVRDNQPQHF. The CDR3 nucleotides are TGCGCCAGCAGTCATGGTGTAAGGGACAACCAGCCCCAGCATTTT.

This clonotype has a count of ten or more. One end of the junction fails to match germline, which may point to a read error. This rearrangement joins TRBV29-1 to TRBJ2-1; the match to TRBD1 covers 8 bases. Germline values: CDR1 SQVTM, CDR2 ANQGSEA. There are 14 residues in the CDR3. CDR3 protein: CSAIRDRSVNEQSF. The CDR3 DNA sequence: TGCAGCGCAATCCGGGACAGGAGTGTAAATGAGCAGTCCTTC.

This clonotype was picked up one time. Possible read error: a much larger clone is one base away. J is TRBJ2-3 and V is TRBV10-3; TRBD2 matches at 8 bases. The V gene's germline CDR1 is ENHRY and CDR2 SYGVKD. After removal of 4 bases from V and 1 base from J, the junction contained 7 bases not matched to a gene. This CDR3 comprises 16 residues. This CDR3 is CAISGVAGGGTDTQYF. The CDR3 coding sequence is TGTGCCATCAGTGGAGTGGCGGGAGGTGGCACAGATACGCAGTATTTT.

This clonotype was observed many times. The chain carries TRBV24-1 and TRBJ2-2; 11 nucleotides align to TRBD2. The J segment lost 5 bases and the V segment lost 7 bases, leaving 2 bases of the junction unmatched. Germline V gene lookup returns CDR1 KGHDR and CDR2 SFDVKD. The CDR3 runs to 14 residues. Here the CDR3 reads CATRLAGETGELFF. CDR3 sequence (DNA): TGTGCCACCAGACTAGCGGGAGAGACCGGGGAGCTGTTTTTT.

Turning to this clonotype: The likely explanation is a read error, given a far larger clone one base away. The CDR3 DNA reads as TGTGCCAGCAAGGGACTAGAATACGAGCAGTTCTTC. It codes for CASKGLEYEQFF. The gene calls are TRBV6-5 and TRBJ2-1; 8 bases line up with TRBD2. Germline loops: CDR1 MNHEY, CDR2 SVGAGI. The CDR3 runs to 12 residues. J lost 10 bases, V lost 7 bases, and 6 bases had no gene match.

This clonotype has ten or more counts. The rearrangement joins TRBV28 to TRBJ2-1; 7 bases are a match to TRBD1. The CDR3 contains 16 residues. V lost 4 bases to trimming and J lost 9 bases; unmatched junction nucleotides: 15. CDR1 and CDR2 (germline): MDHEN, SYDVKM. CDR3 nucleotide sequence: TGTGCCAGCAGTTCTAACCAAGGGGGCGGTATTGGTGAGCAGTTCTTC. Residues: CASSSNQGGGIGEQFF. Together with reference TRBV28 and TRBJ2-1, the CDR3 gives the full variable domain: DVKVTQSSRYLVKRTGEKVFLECVQDMDHENMFWYRQDPGLGLRLIYFSYDVKMKEKGDIPEGYSVSREKKERFSLILESASTNQTSMYLCASSSNQGGGIGEQFFGPGTRLTVL.

At least ten counts were recorded for this clonotype. The genes are TRBV11-2 and TRBJ1-1, with D possibly TRBD1 on 6 matching bases. The germline CDR1 and CDR2 sequences are SGHAT and FQNNGV. V gave up 1 base and J gave up 10 bases, with 13 bases separating them. The CDR3 runs 13 residues. CDR3 residues: CASSLGTGFGAFF. CDR3 in DNA: TGTGCCAGCAGCTTAGGAACAGGGTTTGGAGCTTTCTTT.